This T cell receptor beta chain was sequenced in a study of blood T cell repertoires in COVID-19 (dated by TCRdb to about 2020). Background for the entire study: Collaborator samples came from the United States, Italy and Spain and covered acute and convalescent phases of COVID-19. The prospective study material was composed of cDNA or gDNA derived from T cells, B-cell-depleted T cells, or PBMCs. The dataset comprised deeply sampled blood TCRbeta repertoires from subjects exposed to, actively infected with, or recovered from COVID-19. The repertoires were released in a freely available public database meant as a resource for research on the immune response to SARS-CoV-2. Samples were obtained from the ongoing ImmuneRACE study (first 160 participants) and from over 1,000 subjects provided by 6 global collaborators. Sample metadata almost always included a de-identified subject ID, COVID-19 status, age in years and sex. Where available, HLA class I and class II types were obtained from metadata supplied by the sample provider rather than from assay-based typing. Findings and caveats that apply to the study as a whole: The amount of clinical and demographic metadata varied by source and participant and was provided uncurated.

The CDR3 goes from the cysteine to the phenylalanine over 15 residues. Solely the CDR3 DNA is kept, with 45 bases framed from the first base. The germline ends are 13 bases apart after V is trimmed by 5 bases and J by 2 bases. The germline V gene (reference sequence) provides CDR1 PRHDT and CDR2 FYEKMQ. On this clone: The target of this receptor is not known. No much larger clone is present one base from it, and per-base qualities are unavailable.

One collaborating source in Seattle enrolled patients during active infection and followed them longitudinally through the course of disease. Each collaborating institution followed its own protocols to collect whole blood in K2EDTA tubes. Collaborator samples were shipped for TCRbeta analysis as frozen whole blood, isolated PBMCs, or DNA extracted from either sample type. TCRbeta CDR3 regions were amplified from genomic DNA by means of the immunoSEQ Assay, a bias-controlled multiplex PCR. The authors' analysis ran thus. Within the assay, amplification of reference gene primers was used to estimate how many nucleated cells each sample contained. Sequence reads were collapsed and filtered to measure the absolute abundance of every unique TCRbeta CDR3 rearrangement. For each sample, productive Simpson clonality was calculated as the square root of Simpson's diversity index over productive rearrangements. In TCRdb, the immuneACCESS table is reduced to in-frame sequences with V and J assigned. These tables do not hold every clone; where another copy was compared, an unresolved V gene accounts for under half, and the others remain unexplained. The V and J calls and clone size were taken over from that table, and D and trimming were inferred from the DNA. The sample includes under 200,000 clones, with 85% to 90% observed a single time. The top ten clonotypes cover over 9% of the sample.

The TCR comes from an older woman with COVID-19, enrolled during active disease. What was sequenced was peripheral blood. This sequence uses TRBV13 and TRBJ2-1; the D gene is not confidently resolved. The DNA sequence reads TGTGCCAGCAGCAGACAAAACGGTGCCTACAATGAGCAGTTCTTC. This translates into CASSRQNGAYNEQFF.